The 14 T cell receptor beta chains listed next were all sequenced from one sample in a study of blood T cell repertoires in COVID-19. Data came from immunoSEQ multiplex PCR; TCRdb stores just in-frame clones and leaves some out. The sample carries about 120,000 clones, 70% to 90% recorded once. Sequenced: peripheral blood. The receptors derive from a man in his sixties with acute or convalescent COVID-19.

This chain links TRBV7-2 with TRBJ1-6, with a possible D match to TRBD1 (5 bases). There are 13 residues in the CDR3. In germline, CDR1 is SGHTA, CDR2 FQGNSA. The germline V and J ends were trimmed by 7 bases and 9 bases, with 13 bases remaining between them. In nucleotides, the CDR3 is TGTGCCAGCACCCCGGTAGGGGCTTCACCCCTCCACTTT. It translates to CASTPVGASPLHF.

Points on this clone: This sample also contains other DNA sequences that code for the same CDR3. The rearrangement uses TRBV5-1 and TRBJ2-5; D perhaps matches TRBD2 (7 bases). The length of the CDR3 is 14 residues. CDR1 is SGHRS and CDR2 is YFSETQ in the germline V gene. Trimming cost V 3 bases and J 4 bases, with 13 bases left between them. The CDR3 DNA follows: TGCGCCAGCAGCTCACAGGGAGGGGGAGAGACCCAGTACTTC. This translates into CASSSQGGGETQYF.

The genes are TRBV6-5 and TRBJ1-5; no definite D call. This CDR3 comprises 15 residues. CDR1 is MNHEY and CDR2 is SVGAGI in the germline V gene. The V end lost 0 bases, the J end lost 3 bases, and 9 bases lay between the germline ends. DNA for the CDR3: TGTGCCAGCAGTTACTCGAGGGCCCCCAATCAGCCCCAGCATTTT. It specifies CASSYSRAPNQPQHF.

The CDR3 is CASSSGTSGRKNTGELFF. CDR3 DNA: TGTGCCAGCAGCTCCGGGACTAGCGGGAGGAAAAACACCGGGGAGCTGTTTTTT. J is TRBJ2-2 and V is TRBV5-4; 15 bases align to TRBD2. The CDR3 runs 18 residues. Germline trimming cut 3 bases from V and 2 bases from J; bases unmatched to any gene: 5. Per germline, CDR1 SGHNT and CDR2 YYREEE (reference sequence).

V gene TRBV11-2 combines with J gene TRBJ2-7, with D hard to call. V lost 0 bases and J lost 5, with 5 bases in between. CDR3 length: 12 residues. The germline CDR1 and CDR2 sequences are SGHAT and FQNNGV. CDR3 in DNA: TGTGCCAGCAGCTTAGATTTCGACGAGCAGTACTTC. It specifies CASSLDFDEQYF.

V is TRBV7-3 and J is TRBJ2-3; 12 bases agree with TRBD2. The CDR3 is 16 amino acids. Per germline, CDR1 SGHTA and CDR2 FQGTGA. V shed 4 bases, J shed 6 bases, and the junction held 8 bases outside the gene matches. The CDR3 spells CASSSGGLAGTDTQYF. The CDR3 bases are TGTGCCAGCAGCTCTGGCGGACTAGCGGGAACGGATACGCAGTATTTT.

The V and J genes are TRBV5-6 and TRBJ1-2; D perhaps matches TRBD1 (5 bases). Trimming stripped 0 bases from V and 4 bases from J, with 10 bases between. The CDR3 extends over 14 amino acids. CDR1 and CDR2 (germline): SGHDT, YYEEEE. Here the CDR3 DNA reads TGTGCCAGCAGCTTGGGTGCGGGGACCTATGGCTACACCTTC. The encoded protein is CASSLGAGTYGYTF.

This sequence joins TRBV19 and TRBJ1-6; the match to TRBD1 covers 9 bases. This CDR3 comprises 17 residues. The V gene's germline CDR1 is LNHDA and CDR2 SQIVND (reference sequence). V dropped 5 bases and J dropped 4; count of bases not matched to a gene: 9. The CDR3 loop is CASSAGQGPTYNSPLHF. The CDR3 DNA is TGTGCCAGTAGTGCCGGACAGGGGCCAACATATAATTCACCCCTCCACTTT.

The genes are TRBV7-2 and TRBJ1-3; no definite D call. Trimming removed 1 base at V and 9 bases at J, with 10 bases between. Looked up from germline, CDR1 is SGHTA and CDR2 is FQGNSA. The CDR3 sequence is 13 residues long. Here the CDR3 reads CASSLDGVGTIYF. In DNA, the CDR3 is TGTGCCAGCAGCTTAGACGGGGTGGGCACCATATATTTT.

The chain combines TRBV7-3 with TRBJ2-3; maybe TRBD1 (6 bases). CDR3 length: 18 amino acids. Germline V gives CDR1 SGHTA, CDR2 FQGTGA. Trimming pared 8 bases from V and 6 bases from J, leaving 30 bases between. The CDR3 sequence is CASCLGTGVGWGPDTQYF. CDR3 in DNA: TGTGCCAGCTGCCTGGGGACGGGTGTAGGGTGGGGGCCCGATACGCAGTATTTT.

The CDR3 region is CASRTGGRLTGELFF. DNA for the CDR3: TGTGCCAGCAGGACAGGGGGAAGGCTCACCGGGGAGCTGTTTTTT. J is TRBJ2-2 and V is TRBV6-5; 9 positions agree with TRBD1. CDR3 length equals 15 residues. The germline V gene encodes CDR1 MNHEY and CDR2 SVGAGI. Trimming took 6 bases from V and 4 from J; bases not matched to a gene: 6.

J is TRBJ2-1 and V is TRBV7-9; maybe TRBD1 (6 bases). V was trimmed by 5 bases and J by 9 bases, leaving 20 bases between them. The germline CDR1 and CDR2 sequences are SEHNR and FQNEAQ (reference sequence). The CDR3 spans 15 residues. The CDR3 spells CASSPGTSPRGEQFF. CDR3 in DNA: TGTGCCAGCAGCCCTGGGACAAGTCCGAGGGGTGAGCAGTTCTTC.

The chain couples TRBV29-1 to TRBJ1-1, with 7 bases matching TRBD1. The CDR3 totals 14 residues. Germline V gives CDR1 SQVTM, CDR2 ANQGSEA. After removal of 7 bases from V and 4 bases from J, the junction contained 12 bases not matched to a gene. The CDR3: CSASQGMGGTEAFF. DNA of the CDR3: TGCAGCGCTTCACAGGGGATGGGTGGCACTGAAGCTTTCTTT.

This chain uses TRBV25-1 with TRBJ1-4, with a tentative D call TRBD1 (5 bases). This CDR3 comprises 14 residues. Germline-derived CDR1 and CDR2 are MGHDK and SYGVNS. V was pared by 2 bases and J by 3 bases, with 7 bases between. The CDR3 bases are TGTGCCAGCAGTGAACAGGGTCCTAATGAAAAACTGTTTTTT. Translated: CASSEQGPNEKLFF.